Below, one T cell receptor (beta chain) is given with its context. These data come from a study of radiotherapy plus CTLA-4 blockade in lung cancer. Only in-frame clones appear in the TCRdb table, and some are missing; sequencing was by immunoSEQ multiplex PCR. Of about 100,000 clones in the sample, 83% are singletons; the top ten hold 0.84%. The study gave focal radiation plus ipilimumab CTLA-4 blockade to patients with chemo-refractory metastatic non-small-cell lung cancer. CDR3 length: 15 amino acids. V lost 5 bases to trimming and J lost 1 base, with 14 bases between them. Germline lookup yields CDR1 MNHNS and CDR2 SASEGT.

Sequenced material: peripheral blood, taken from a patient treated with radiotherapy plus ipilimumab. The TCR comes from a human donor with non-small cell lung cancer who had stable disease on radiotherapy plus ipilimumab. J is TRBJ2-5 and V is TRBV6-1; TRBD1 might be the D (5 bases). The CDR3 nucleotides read TGTGCCAGCAGTACCCCGCTCAGGGTCCAAGAGACCCAGTACTTC. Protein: CASSTPLRVQETQYF.